This TCR beta chain stems from a study of blood T cell repertoires in COVID-19. Study in general: T cells, B-cell-depleted T cells, or PBMCs provided the cDNA or gDNA that served as material.

Clones were sequenced by immunoSEQ multiplex PCR, and TCRdb holds only the in-frame ones, with some missing. This table has tens of thousands of clones, about 86% appearing once. J was trimmed by 3 bases and V by 1 base; bases with no gene match: 5. Germline CDR1 reads SGDLS; CDR2 reads YYNGEE. This CDR3 region has 16 residues. The specimen was peripheral blood. This TCR derives from a woman aged 55-69 years with acute or convalescent COVID-19. This chain joins TRBV9 and TRBJ2-1; TRBD2 aligns across 9 bases. CDR3 coding DNA: TGTGCCAGCAGCGTACGGCGGGGGGGCGACTACAATGAGCAGTTCTTC. Amino acid sequence: CASSVRRGGDYNEQFF.